These 7 T cell receptor beta chains originate from one sample sequenced in a study of blood T cell repertoires in COVID-19. Clones were sequenced by immunoSEQ multiplex PCR, and TCRdb holds only the in-frame ones, with some missing. The data hold 200,000 to 250,000 clones, with about four fifths observed a single time. The source material was peripheral blood. These receptors were obtained from a man aged 30 to 45 who had recovered from COVID-19.

V and J are TRBV6-2 or TRBV6-3 and TRBJ1-5; TRBD1 matches 7 bases. The V segment lost 0 bases and the J segment 5 bases; nucleotides outside the gene matches: 4. The V gene's germline CDR1 is MNHEY and CDR2 SVGEGT. The CDR3 is 15 residues long. The CDR3 DNA follows: TGTGCCAGCAGTTACTCTTCAGGGACAGATCAGCCCCAGCATTTT. Protein product: CASSYSSGTDQPQHF.

This chain connects TRBV27 to TRBJ1-1; D ambiguous. The germline V gene has CDR1 MNHEY and CDR2 SMNVEV (reference sequence). CDR3 length equals 17 residues. V lost 6 bases and J lost 0, with 20 bases in between. The CDR3 loop is CASSQFLPPGMNTEAFF. The CDR3 coding sequence is TGTGCCAGCAGCCAGTTCCTCCCTCCGGGAATGAACACTGAAGCTTTCTTT.

The chain carries TRBV6-1 and TRBJ1-6; maybe TRBD1 (6 bases). Trimming took off 2 bases at V and 5 bases at J, with 10 bases between the two ends. Germline V gene sequence: CDR1 MNHNS, CDR2 SASEGT. The CDR3 covers 15 residues. This CDR3 is CASSEYRTDNSPLHF. In DNA form, the CDR3 reads TGTGCCAGCAGTGAATACAGGACAGATAATTCACCCCTCCACTTT.

This rearrangement joins TRBV2 to TRBJ2-3, with 13 positions matching TRBD2. The CDR3 has 15 amino acids. Looked up from germline, CDR1 is SNHLY and CDR2 is FYNNEI. After removal of 7 bases from V and 4 bases from J, the junction contained 5 bases not matched to a gene. CDR3: CASMGLAGLSDTQYF. The CDR3 DNA reads TGTGCCAGCATGGGACTAGCGGGGTTGTCAGATACGCAGTATTTT.

V gene TRBV28 combines with J gene TRBJ1-2; D gene uncertain. The germline gives CDR1 MDHEN, CDR2 SYDVKM. The CDR3 is made up of 13 amino acids. V shed 3 bases and J shed 3 bases, with 8 bases lying between them. CDR3 sequence (DNA): TGTGCCAGCAGTTTGGAACAGTACTATGGCTACACCTTC. This encodes CASSLEQYYGYTF.

This sequence joins TRBV5-1 and TRBJ1-4; D not resolved. The germline V gene has CDR1 SGHRS and CDR2 YFSETQ. With 3 bases removed from V and 0 bases from J, the gap between germline ends came to 12 bases. The CDR3 spans 16 residues. DNA of the CDR3: TGCGCCAGCAGCTGGCGGCCTTTTTCAACTAATGAAAAACTGTTTTTT. The encoded protein is CASSWRPFSTNEKLFF.

The chain combines TRBV24-1 with TRBJ1-3; D gene ambiguous. Trimming took 4 bases from V and 0 from J, leaving 6 bases between them. The CDR3 contains 14 residues. CDR1 KGHDR and CDR2 SFDVKD come from the germline V gene. The CDR3 bases are TGTGCCACCAGTGACCCGAGCTCTGGAAACACCATATATTTT. Translating it yields CATSDPSSGNTIYF.